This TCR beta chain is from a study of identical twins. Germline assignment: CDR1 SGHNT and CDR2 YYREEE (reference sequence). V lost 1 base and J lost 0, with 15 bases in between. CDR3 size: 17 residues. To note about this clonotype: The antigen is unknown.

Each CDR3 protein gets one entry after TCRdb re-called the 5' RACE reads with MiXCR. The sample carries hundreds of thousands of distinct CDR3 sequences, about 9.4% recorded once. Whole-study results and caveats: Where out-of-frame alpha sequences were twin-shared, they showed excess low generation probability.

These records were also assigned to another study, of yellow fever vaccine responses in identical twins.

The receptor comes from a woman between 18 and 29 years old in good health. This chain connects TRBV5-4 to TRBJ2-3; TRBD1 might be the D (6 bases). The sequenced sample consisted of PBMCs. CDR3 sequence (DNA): TGTGCCAGCAGCTTGAAGTCGGGCAGGGGTAGCACAGATACGCAGTATTTT. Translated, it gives CASSLKSGRGSTDTQYF.